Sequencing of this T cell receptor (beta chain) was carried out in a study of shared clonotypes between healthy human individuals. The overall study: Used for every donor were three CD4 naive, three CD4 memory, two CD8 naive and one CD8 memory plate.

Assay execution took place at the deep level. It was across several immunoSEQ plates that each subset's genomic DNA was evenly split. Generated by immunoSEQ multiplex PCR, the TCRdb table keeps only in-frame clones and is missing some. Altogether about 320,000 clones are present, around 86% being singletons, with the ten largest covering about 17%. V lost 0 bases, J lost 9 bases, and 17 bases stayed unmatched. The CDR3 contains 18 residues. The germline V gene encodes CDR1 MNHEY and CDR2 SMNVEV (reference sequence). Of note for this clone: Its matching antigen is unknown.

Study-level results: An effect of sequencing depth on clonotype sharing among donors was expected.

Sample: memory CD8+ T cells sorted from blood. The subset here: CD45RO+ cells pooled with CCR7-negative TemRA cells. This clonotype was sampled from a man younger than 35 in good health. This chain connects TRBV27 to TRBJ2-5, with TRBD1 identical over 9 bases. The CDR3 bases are TGTGCCAGCAGTTTATCCCCCGGGACAGGGCTGGGACTTTATGCCCAGTACTTC. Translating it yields CASSLSPGTGLGLYAQYF.